This T cell receptor (beta chain) was obtained from a study of OX40 agonist ivuxolimab in advanced cancers. In the study overall: Prior anti-PD-1, anti-PD-L1 or anti-CTLA-4 therapy was allowed; over 30% had some.

General study results and limits: Near-lowest levels of clonal expansion characterized partial responders at 0.1-3.0 mg/kg. Researchers report that CD8+ T cells had, on average, more expanded clones than CD4+.

This table comes from immunoSEQ multiplex PCR, and its TCRdb copy is limited to in-frame clones, with some not included. Among about 83,000 clones listed, approximately 91% were seen once. As to this clone: As yet, its antigen is unknown.

This CDR3 has 15 residues. V lost 5 bases, J lost 3 bases, and 7 bases stayed unmatched. Germline CDR1 is SNHLY and CDR2 is FYNNEI. Sequences were derived from CD4+ or CD8+ T cells sorted from blood, sampled in a trial of the OX40 agonist ivuxolimab. This chain joins TRBV2 and TRBJ1-1; 9 bases agree with TRBD1. The receptor was isolated from an adult with an advanced solid tumor such as melanoma, head and neck, liver or kidney cancer. CDR3 in DNA: TGTGCCAGCAGTAAGGGGACAGGGTGGTACACTGAAGCTTTCTTT. It encodes CASSKGTGWYTEAFF.